This T cell receptor beta chain is drawn from a study of cytomegalovirus exposure and HLA in healthy donors. Study-wide background: Unique TCRs from HLA-typed donors, around 93 million of them, were held in an early data release. Overall study results and limits: In vitro data verified a few CMV-associated chains as specific for CMV antigens. When a later analysis was performed, an Asian-associated ancestry cluster reportedly had fewer N-insertions than the approximately 680-donor mean. Donor immune exposure was known only as CMV serostatus.

Comments on this clone: Its target is not known.

Germline V gives CDR1 MNHNS, CDR2 SASEGT. Trimming took 6 bases from V and 3 from J, leaving 14 bases between them. The length of the CDR3 is 14 residues. PCR primers comprised 60 Vbeta and 13 Jbeta primers. Here immunoSEQ multiplex PCR was the method, and the copy in TCRdb shows in-frame clones only, minus some. The profile shows about 120,000 clones, 76% of them singletons. The TCR comes from a woman aged 40 to 50 in good health and CMV-seropositive. V gene TRBV6-1 combines with J gene TRBJ1-2, with a possible D match to TRBD1 (5 bases). Input material: PBMCs. CDR3 coding DNA: TGTGCCAGCAGGGGGACTGTCTACCACTATGGCTACACCTTC. Residues: CASRGTVYHYGYTF.